Below are 19 T cell receptor beta chains sequenced from a single sample in a study of sequential checkpoint blockade in melanoma. The treatment: randomized to nivolumab then ipilimumab (arm A) or the reverse (arm B). Produced via immunoSEQ multiplex PCR; TCRdb's table is partial and in-frame only. The profile shows more than 9,500 clones, about a quarter of them singletons. The sequences come from tumor tissue (inferred from file names), collected from a patient given nivolumab and ipilimumab in sequence. The receptors were gathered from a human donor with melanoma.

V is TRBV19 and J is TRBJ2-5; D not certain. Germline V gene data show CDR1 as LNHDA and CDR2 as SQIVND (reference sequence). The germline V and J ends were trimmed by 4 bases and 2 bases, with 8 bases remaining between them. The CDR3 has 13 amino acids. The chain's CDR3 is CASSRTEQETQYF. The CDR3 nucleotides are TGTGCCAGTAGTAGAACAGAACAAGAGACCCAGTACTTC.

This rearrangement joins TRBV14 to TRBJ2-1, with 8 nucleotides matching TRBD2. V lost 6 bases to trimming and J lost 6 bases; unmatched junction nucleotides: 16. Per the germline V gene, CDR1 is SGHDN and CDR2 is FVKESK. This CDR3 is 17 amino acids long. The CDR3 nucleotides are TGTGCCAGCAGAACTTCCGTCGCACTAGCGGAGCGCAATGAGCAGTTCTTC. This gives the protein CASRTSVALAERNEQFF.

This clone was counted a few times. This chain joins TRBV12-5 and TRBJ1-5, with 8 bases identical to TRBD1. This CDR3 has 13 amino acids. Germline loops: CDR1 LGHNT, CDR2 FRNRAP. CDR3 nucleotide sequence: TGTGCCAGCGGTCGGACAGGGAGTCAGCCCCAGCATTTT. It codes for CASGRTGSQPQHF.

V usage is TRBV25-1 and J usage is TRBJ2-1, with D tentatively TRBD1 (8 bases). This CDR3 comprises 16 residues. The V end lost 3 bases, the J end lost 7 bases, and 19 bases lay between the germline ends. CDR1 and CDR2 (germline): MGHDK, SYGVNS. CDR3 coding DNA: TGTGCCAGCAGTGACGTGGACAGGGAGGGGAAAAATGAGCAGTTCTTC. This codes for CASSDVDREGKNEQFF.

The rearrangement links TRBV19 to TRBJ2-1; TRBD2 agrees at 10 bases. The J segment lost 5 bases and the V segment lost 7 bases, leaving 8 bases of the junction unmatched. The CDR3 runs to 15 residues. In germline, CDR1 is LNHDA, CDR2 SQIVND (reference sequence). CDR3 sequence: CASTVLAGANNEQFF. The CDR3 DNA follows: TGTGCCAGTACCGTTCTAGCGGGGGCGAACAATGAGCAGTTCTTC.

The CDR3 DNA sequence: TGTGCCACCAGCAGTCTTCAGGGTTTTCAGCCCCAGCATTTT. Translating gives CATSSLQGFQPQHF. The chain uses TRBV15 and TRBJ1-5; D perhaps matches TRBD1 (5 bases). Between the trimmed V and J ends, which lost 3 bases and 6 bases, there was a span of 12 bases. This CDR3 comprises 14 residues. The V gene's germline CDR1 is LNHNV and CDR2 YYDKDF (reference sequence).

This clone was seen at least ten times. This sequence joins TRBV6-8 and TRBJ1-4; 7 bases are shared with TRBD1. V gave up 4 bases and J gave up 8 bases; unmatched junction bases: 7. There are 14 residues in the CDR3. CDR1 and CDR2 (germline): MNHGY, SAAAGT. The CDR3 bases are TGTGCCAGCAGTTGGGACAGCCGTGCGGAAAAACTGTTTTTT. As protein: CASSWDSRAEKLFF.

The V gene is TRBV2, the J gene TRBJ2-3; unclear D gene. V lost 7 bases, J lost 2 bases, and 13 bases lay in between. Per the germline V gene, CDR1 is SNHLY and CDR2 is FYNNEI. The CDR3 has 14 residues. Here the CDR3 reads CASTSAGDTDTQYF. CDR3 bases: TGTGCCAGCACTAGTGCTGGGGACACAGATACGCAGTATTTT. Together with reference TRBV2 and TRBJ2-3, the CDR3 gives the full variable domain: EPEVTQTPSHQVTQMGQEVILRCVPISNHLYFYWYRQILGQKVEFLVSFYNNEISEKSEIFDDQFSVERPDGSNFTLKIRSTKLEDSAMYFCASTSAGDTDTQYFGPGTRLTVL.

The chain combines TRBV6-8 with TRBJ1-5; TRBD1 matches at 8 bases. Germline V gives CDR1 MNHGY, CDR2 SAAAGT. The length of the CDR3 is 13 residues. V was clipped by 2 bases and J by 7 bases; unmatched bases: 1. CDR3 residues: CASSYTGGQPQHF. CDR3 bases: TGTGCCAGCAGTTACACAGGGGGGCAGCCCCAGCATTTT.

This chain joins TRBV11-3 and TRBJ2-7, with 7 positions matching TRBD2. The germline V gene encodes CDR1 SGHNT and CDR2 YENEEA. The CDR3 spans 14 residues. The J segment lost 7 bases and the V segment lost 5 bases, leaving 11 bases of the junction unmatched. CDR3 coding DNA: TGTGCCAGCAGCCAGGAGCGGGGAGTGGGAGAGCAGTACGTC. Translating gives CASSQERGVGEQYV.

A few counts support this clone. The rearrangement uses TRBV6-8 and TRBJ2-1; the match to TRBD1 covers 8 bases. The germline V gene has CDR1 MNHGY and CDR2 SAAAGT. With 6 bases clipped from V and 2 bases from J, the junction kept 15 bases outside the gene matches. The CDR3 contains 18 residues. DNA of the CDR3: TGTGCCAGCAGGGTAGGCCAATACAGGGGGGACCCCTACAATGAGCAGTTCTTC. It translates to CASRVGQYRGDPYNEQFF.

This chain uses TRBV21-1 with TRBJ2-3; the table's D call, TRBD2, was not checked against the DNA. TRBV21-1 is flagged as a pseudogene. The CDR3 length is 16 residues. For the CDR3, the DNA is TGTGCCAGCAGCGCGGGACTTTCATCTAGCACAGATACGCAGTATTTT. Its translation: CASSAGLSSSTDTQYF.

The V and J genes are TRBV15 and TRBJ2-7; D is undetermined. Trimming pared 1 base from V and 0 bases from J, leaving 10 bases between. CDR3 length: 15 residues. Germline V gives CDR1 LNHNV, CDR2 YYDKDF (reference sequence). The CDR3 sequence is CATSRVLESSYEQYF. CDR3 nucleotides: TGTGCCACCAGCAGAGTTCTGGAGAGCTCCTACGAGCAGTACTTC.

This clone was counted a few times. The chain has TRBV9 and TRBJ2-1; 9 positions match TRBD2. Germline assignment: CDR1 SGDLS and CDR2 YYNGEE. The CDR3 sequence is 15 residues long. V dropped 0 bases and J dropped 7; count of bases not matched to a gene: 5. The CDR3 coding sequence is TGTGCCAGCAGCGTAGAAATCCTAGCGGGGAATGAGCAGTTCTTC. It yields the protein CASSVEILAGNEQFF.

There are many counts of this clone. The chain couples TRBV19 to TRBJ1-1, with unresolved D. This CDR3 is 13 amino acids long. Between the trimmed V and J ends, which lost 8 bases and 1 base, there was a span of 11 bases. Germline loops: CDR1 LNHDA, CDR2 SQIVND (reference sequence). The CDR3 DNA follows: TGTGCCAGTGCCAACGATGGGAACACTGAAGCTTTCTTT. Translated, it gives CASANDGNTEAFF.

The chain carries TRBV6-8 and TRBJ1-5, with D maybe TRBD1 (5 bases). Germline CDR1 is MNHGY and CDR2 is SAAAGT. The germline V and J ends were trimmed by 5 bases and 2 bases, with 13 bases remaining between them. The CDR3 covers 15 residues. The CDR3 region is CASSAIGGGNQPQHF. The CDR3 DNA follows: TGTGCCAGCAGTGCTATCGGGGGAGGCAATCAGCCCCAGCATTTT.

This rearrangement joins TRBV4-1 to TRBJ2-7; D is undetermined. The CDR3 totals 18 residues. Germline CDR1 is MGHRA and CDR2 is YSYEKL. The CDR3 DNA follows: TGCACCAGCAGCCAAGATTCGTTTTATCCTGCCCCCTGGAGCGAGCAGTACGTC. It yields the protein CTSSQDSFYPAPWSEQYV.

The sample holds a few counts of this clone. This chain links TRBV9 with TRBJ2-2; 9 bases match TRBD1. The ends lost 4 bases at V and 4 bases at J; junction bases unmatched: 14. This CDR3 contains 18 residues. In germline, CDR1 is SGDLS, CDR2 YYNGEE. CDR3 nucleotides: TGTGCCAGCAGCCTGAACCACAGGGGGCGCGTTAGCACCGGGGAGCTGTTTTTT. This sequence encodes CASSLNHRGRVSTGELFF.

This chain connects TRBV23-1 to TRBJ1-1; the D is unclear. TRBV23-1 is flagged as an ORF with uncertain function. CDR3 length equals 13 residues. V shed 4 bases and J shed 7 bases, with 13 bases lying between them. In DNA form, the CDR3 reads TGCGCCAGCAGTCTAAAAGATCAAGTTGAAGCTTTCTTT. This gives the protein CASSLKDQVEAFF.